This T cell receptor beta chain came from a study of T cells after yellow fever vaccination. General study results and limits: A small share of clonotypes appeared in both CD4 and CD8 compartments. In FACS-sorted repertoires, abundant clonotypes from the bulk population could appear as contaminants. In post-booster samples, most primary-vaccination clones reappeared (approximately 97% CD4, 70% to 90% CD8).

TCR cDNA was made by 5'RACE template switching, adding a universal primer site and UMIs. TCRdb re-derived calls from the 5' RACE reads in MiXCR, one entry per CDR3 protein. The repertoire holds 610,000 or so distinct CDR3 sequences, with over 9% as singletons. The CDR3 contains 15 residues. The V end lost 1 base, the J end lost 1 base, and 10 bases lay between the germline ends. CDR1 is SGHTA and CDR2 is FQGNSA in the germline V gene. This clonotype was seen more than once but under ten times. Its target is unknown. This clonotype was obtained from a young man who received the YFV17D yellow fever vaccine. The material was PBMCs, obtained on the day of the yellow fever booster vaccination. This rearrangement joins TRBV7-2 to TRBJ1-1; D is undetermined. The chain's CDR3 is CASSLVAGPNTEAFF. In DNA form, the CDR3 reads TGTGCCAGCAGCTTAGTTGCAGGCCCGAACACTGAAGCTTTCTTT.